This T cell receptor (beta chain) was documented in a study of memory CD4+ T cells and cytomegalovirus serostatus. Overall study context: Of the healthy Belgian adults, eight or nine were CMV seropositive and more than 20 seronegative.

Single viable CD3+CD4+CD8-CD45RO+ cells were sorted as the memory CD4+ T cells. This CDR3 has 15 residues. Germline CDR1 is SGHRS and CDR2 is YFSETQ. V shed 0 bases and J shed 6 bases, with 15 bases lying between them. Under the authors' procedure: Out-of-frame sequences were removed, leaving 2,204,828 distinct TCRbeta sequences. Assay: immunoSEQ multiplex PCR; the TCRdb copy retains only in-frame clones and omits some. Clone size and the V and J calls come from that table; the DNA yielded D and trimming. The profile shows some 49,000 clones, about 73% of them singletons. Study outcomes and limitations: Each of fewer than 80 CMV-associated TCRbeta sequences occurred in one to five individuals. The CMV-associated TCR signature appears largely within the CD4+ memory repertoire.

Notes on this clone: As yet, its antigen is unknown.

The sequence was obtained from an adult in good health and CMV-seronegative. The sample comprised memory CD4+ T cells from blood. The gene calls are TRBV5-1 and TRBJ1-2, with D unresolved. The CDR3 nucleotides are TGCGCCAGCAGCTTGGCCGCCTTGCCGGGAGATGGCTACACCTTC. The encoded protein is CASSLAALPGDGYTF.